This TCR beta chain was sequenced in a study of early T cells in non-severe SARS-CoV-2 infection (dated by TCRdb to the early 2020s). Background on the whole study: Because TCR sequencing relied on bulk RNA taken from unsorted whole blood, pairing of alpha and beta chains was not possible. What the study reported, not specific to this receptor: VDJdb matching was skewed toward anti-spike CD8 responses and likely underestimated virus-specific expansions, missing private and CD4 specificities.

The table lists this clonotype with a few counts. Its target antigen remains unknown. Base qualities are not recorded, but no much larger clone differs from it by a single base. Library creation used 5' RACE. Sequenced on a NextSeq 500. To correct for sequencing error and PCR bias, the TCR library protocol tagged individual cDNA molecules with unique molecular identifiers. TCR alpha and beta chains were both sequenced, and the abundances of alpha and beta sequences in each sample were closely correlated with each other. On the study's bioinformatics: Decombinator V4 was used to annotate the V gene, J gene and CDR3 of the TCR sequences. TCRs were defined as expanded if a significant change between any two time points was detected under a Poisson model with p below 0.0001. TCR abundances were normalised to the total number of TCRs sequenced per sample and were expressed as counts per million. VDJdb, accessed on 1 November 2021, was searched for TCRs annotated for CMV, EBV and SARS-CoV-2, and TCRs annotated for more than one antigen were excluded. In TCRdb, the public reads were trimmed at Q25 with fastp and aligned with MiXCR, with productive beta chains retained. Rows are combined by CDR3 protein, so each entry shows the most common genes and DNA. TCRdb, not the original authors, processed these V and J calls. The sample data list some 71,000 distinct CDR3 sequences, and about 9% of these were observed just once. Together, the top ten hold 5.9% of the sample.

A case-control design nested within a healthcare worker cohort in London, UK, was used, with weekly nasopharyngeal swab PCR tests and blood sampling performed. Healthcare workers were recruited between 23 and 31 March 2020, during the week of the UK lockdown, and were followed weekly for up to about 15 weeks. Sample: whole blood. This clonotype was obtained from an adult who was a healthcare worker with PCR-confirmed SARS-CoV-2 infection or an uninfected control (not recorded which).

CDR3 loop: CASSLGSLWQTNEKLFF. The DNA sequence reads TGTGCCAGCAGCTTAGGTTCCCTTTGGCAGACTAATGAAAAACTGTTTTTT. The sequence links TRBV7-2 to TRBJ1-4; confidence is insufficient to name the D gene. The cysteine opens and the phenylalanine closes a CDR3 of 17 amino acids. Only CDR3 DNA is held: 51 bases, read in frame from base 1. The germline V gene encodes CDR1 SGHTA and CDR2 FQGNSA. Relative to germline, V is 1 base shorter and J is 2 bases shorter, with 14 bases between their ends.